This TCR beta chain is from a study of blood T cells in healthy people across ages. Together with a sample-barcoded 5' primer, a J-beta primer mix was included in a second PCR lasting about 6 to 11 cycles. TCRdb re-called the 5' RACE reads through MiXCR, storing one row per CDR3 protein. The sample holds about 840,000 distinct CDR3 sequences, just under 30% seen once. Broader study findings: Among T cells, TCR beta diversity per million cells dropped roughly linearly as age rose.

Concerning this clonotype itself: What it binds is unknown.

These same records also appear under a second study, on T cells of mothers and their children. Per that paper: cDNA was synthesized from all extracted RNA at around 1.6 ug per reaction.

The receptor's source is a woman aged 40 to 50 in good health. Sequenced sample: blood.

The CDR3: CASSYGGRTGELFF. CDR3 in DNA: TGTGCCAGCAGCTACGGGGGGCGTACCGGGGAGCTGTTTTTT. The chain recombines TRBV7-2 with TRBJ2-2, with TRBD2 as a possible D gene (7 bases). The V and J ends lost 4 bases and 5 bases respectively, with 11 bases between them. The germline V gene encodes CDR1 SGHTA and CDR2 FQGNSA. This CDR3 region has 14 residues.